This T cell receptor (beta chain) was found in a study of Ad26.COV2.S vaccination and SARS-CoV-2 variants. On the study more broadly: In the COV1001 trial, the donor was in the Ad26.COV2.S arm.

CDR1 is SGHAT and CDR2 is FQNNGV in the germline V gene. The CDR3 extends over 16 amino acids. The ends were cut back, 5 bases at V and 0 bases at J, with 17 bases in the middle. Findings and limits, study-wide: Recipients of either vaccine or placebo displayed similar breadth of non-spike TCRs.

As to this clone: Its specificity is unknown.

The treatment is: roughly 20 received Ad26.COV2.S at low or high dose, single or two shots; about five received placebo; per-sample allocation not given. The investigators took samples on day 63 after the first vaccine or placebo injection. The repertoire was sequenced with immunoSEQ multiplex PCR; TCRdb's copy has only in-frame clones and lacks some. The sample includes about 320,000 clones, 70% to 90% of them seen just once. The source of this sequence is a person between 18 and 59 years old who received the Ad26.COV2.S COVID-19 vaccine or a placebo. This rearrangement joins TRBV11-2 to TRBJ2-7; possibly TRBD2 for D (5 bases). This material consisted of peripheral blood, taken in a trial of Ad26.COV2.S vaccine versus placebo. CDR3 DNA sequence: TGTGCCAGCAGCCTTGGAGGCAGTAAGAGCTCCTACGAGCAGTACTTC. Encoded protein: CASSLGGSKSSYEQYF.